Shown below are 3 T cell receptor beta chains from a single sample sequenced in a study of cytomegalovirus exposure and HLA in healthy donors. Profiling relied on immunoSEQ multiplex PCR, and the TCRdb table lists in-frame clones only, not all of them. The sample includes some 54,000 clones, more than 80% seen only once; the top ten take just over 3%. The sample comprised PBMCs. The source of these receptors is a man aged 18 to 29 in good health and CMV-seronegative.

The J gene is TRBJ1-2, the V gene TRBV2, with D hard to call. The V gene's germline CDR1 is SNHLY and CDR2 FYNNEI. V was clipped by 2 bases and J by 1 base, with 20 bases between them. This CDR3 has 18 residues. The CDR3: CASSELSTRLPDNYGYTF. For the CDR3, the DNA is TGTGCCAGCAGTGAACTCTCGACCCGACTTCCCGATAACTATGGCTACACCTTC.

A single count supports this clone. This chain uses TRBV7-2 with TRBJ2-7; D uncertain. This CDR3 spans 14 amino acids. Germline V gene data show CDR1 as SGHTA and CDR2 as FQGNSA. V was cut by 5 bases and J by 0 bases, with 11 bases left in between. The CDR3 DNA follows: TGTGCCAGCAGCATATCCAAGAGCTCCTACGAGCAGTACTTC. Its translation is CASSISKSSYEQYF.

V is TRBV5-1 and J is TRBJ2-5; possibly TRBD2 for D (6 bases). Trimming left V 0 bases short and J 3 bases short, with 9 bases between. Germline CDR1 reads SGHRS; CDR2 reads YFSETQ. The CDR3 runs to 14 residues. The CDR3 DNA is TGCGCCAGCAGCTTGGGAGGACTAAAAGAGACCCAGTACTTC. Translated, it gives CASSLGGLKETQYF.